What follows describes a single T cell receptor (beta chain). Its antigen is not known. The CDR3 length is 16 residues. Germline loops: CDR1 SGDLS, CDR2 YYNGEE. The J segment lost 5 bases and the V segment lost 0 bases, leaving 3 bases of the junction unmatched. These data are taken from a study of cytomegalovirus exposure and HLA in healthy donors. Whole-study findings and limits: Immune exposure information available was restricted to CMV serostatus. Listed as cytomegalovirus-associated were more than 150 TCR beta chains.

60 Vbeta and 13 Jbeta primers were used in PCR. Here immunoSEQ multiplex PCR was the method, and the copy in TCRdb shows in-frame clones only, minus some. This table holds about 100,000 clones, about four fifths found once. The TCR was taken from a female donor in good health and CMV-seropositive. The chain has TRBV9 and TRBJ2-2; TRBD1 matches at 11 bases. Sequencing was done on a sample of PBMCs. CDR3 bases: TGTGCCAGCAGCGTAGCCGGGACAGGGGGGACCGGGGAGCTGTTTTTT. Its protein is CASSVAGTGGTGELFF.